This record covers a single TCR beta chain. The antigen is not known. The data belong to a study of identifying expanded T cells in peripheral blood. General study points: Roughly two-week clone count variance significantly increased as total template count grew.

The method was immunoSEQ multiplex PCR; TCRdb's version includes in-frame clones alone and lacks a portion of them. Of under 100,000 clones listed, 80% to 90% were seen once; the top ten hold around 4.3%. The sample consisted of blood. The sequence was collected from a person aged 18 to 70 in good health.

The CDR3 here is CASTADSYEQYF. DNA for the CDR3: TGTGCCAGCACCGCGGATTCCTACGAGCAGTACTTC. The chain combines TRBV2 with TRBJ2-7; D is undetermined. Deletions cut 7 bases from V and 1 base from J, with 8 bases between. There are 12 residues in the CDR3. Germline CDR1 SNHLY, CDR2 FYNNEI.